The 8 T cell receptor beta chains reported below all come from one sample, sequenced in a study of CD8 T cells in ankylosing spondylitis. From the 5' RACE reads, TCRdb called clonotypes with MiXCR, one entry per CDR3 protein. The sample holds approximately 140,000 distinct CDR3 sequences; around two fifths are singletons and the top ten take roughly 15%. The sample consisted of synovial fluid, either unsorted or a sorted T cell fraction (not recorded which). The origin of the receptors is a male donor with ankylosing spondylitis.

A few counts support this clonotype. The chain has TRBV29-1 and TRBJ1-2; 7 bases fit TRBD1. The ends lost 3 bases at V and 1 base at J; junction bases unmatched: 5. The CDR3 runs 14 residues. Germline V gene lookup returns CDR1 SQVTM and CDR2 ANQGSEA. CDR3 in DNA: TGCAGCGTTGACAACAGGGGTAGTAACTATGGCTACACCTTC. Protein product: CSVDNRGSNYGYTF.

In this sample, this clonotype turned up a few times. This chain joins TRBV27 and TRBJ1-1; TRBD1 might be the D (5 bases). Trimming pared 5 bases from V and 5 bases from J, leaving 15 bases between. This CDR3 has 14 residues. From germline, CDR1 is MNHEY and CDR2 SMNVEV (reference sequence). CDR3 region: CASSAAQGGTEAFF. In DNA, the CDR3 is TGTGCCAGCAGTGCGGCCCAGGGAGGAACTGAAGCTTTCTTT.

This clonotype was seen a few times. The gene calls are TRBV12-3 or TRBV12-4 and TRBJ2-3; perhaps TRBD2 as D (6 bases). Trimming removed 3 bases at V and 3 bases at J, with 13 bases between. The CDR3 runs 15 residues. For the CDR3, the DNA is TGTGCCAGCAGTTTGGGGGGTTACCAGACAGATACGCAGTATTTT. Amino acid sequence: CASSLGGYQTDTQYF.

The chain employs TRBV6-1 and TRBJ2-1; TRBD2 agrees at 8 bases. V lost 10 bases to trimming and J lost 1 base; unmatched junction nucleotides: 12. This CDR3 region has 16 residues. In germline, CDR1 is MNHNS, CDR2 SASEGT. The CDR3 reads CATPGGMSWSYNEQFF. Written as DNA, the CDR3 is TGTGCCACCCCGGGGGGGATGAGCTGGTCCTACAATGAGCAGTTCTTC.

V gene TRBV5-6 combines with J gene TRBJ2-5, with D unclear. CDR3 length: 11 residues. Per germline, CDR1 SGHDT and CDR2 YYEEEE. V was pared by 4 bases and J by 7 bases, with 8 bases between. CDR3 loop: CASSGRSTQYF. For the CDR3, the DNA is TGTGCCAGCAGCGGAAGATCGACCCAGTACTTC.

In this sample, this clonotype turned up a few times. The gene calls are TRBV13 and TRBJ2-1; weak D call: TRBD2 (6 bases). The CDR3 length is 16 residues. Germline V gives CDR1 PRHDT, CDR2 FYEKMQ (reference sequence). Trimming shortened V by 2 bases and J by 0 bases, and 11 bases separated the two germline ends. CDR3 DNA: TGTGCCAGCAGCTTACAGGGACTCAGCTCCTACAATGAGCAGTTCTTC. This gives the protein CASSLQGLSSYNEQFF. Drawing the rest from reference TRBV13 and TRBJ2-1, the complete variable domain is AAGVIQSPRHLIKEKRETATLKCYPIPRHDTVYWYQQGPGQDPQFLISFYEKMQSDKGSIPDRFSAQQFSDYHSELNMSSLELGDSALYFCASSLQGLSSYNEQFFGPGTRLTVL.

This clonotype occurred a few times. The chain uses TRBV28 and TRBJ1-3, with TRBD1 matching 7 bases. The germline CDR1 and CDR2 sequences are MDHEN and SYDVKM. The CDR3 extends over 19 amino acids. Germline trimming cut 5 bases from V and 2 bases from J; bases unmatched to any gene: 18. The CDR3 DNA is TGTGCCAGCAGTCAGATTCCTTCCTACAGGGGACTGACTGGAAACACCATATATTTT. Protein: CASSQIPSYRGLTGNTIYF. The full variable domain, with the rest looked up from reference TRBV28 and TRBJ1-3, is DVKVTQSSRYLVKRTGEKVFLECVQDMDHENMFWYRQDPGLGLRLIYFSYDVKMKEKGDIPEGYSVSREKKERFSLILESASTNQTSMYLCASSQIPSYRGLTGNTIYFGEGSWLTVV.

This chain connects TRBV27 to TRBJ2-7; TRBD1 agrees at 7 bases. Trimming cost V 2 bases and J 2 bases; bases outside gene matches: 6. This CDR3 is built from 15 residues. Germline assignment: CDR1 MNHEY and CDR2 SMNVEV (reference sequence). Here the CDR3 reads CASSLIWDSTYEQYF. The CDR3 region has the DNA TGTGCCAGCAGTTTAATTTGGGACAGCACCTACGAGCAGTACTTC.